Presented here are 16 T cell receptor beta chains from one specimen sequenced in a study of cytomegalovirus exposure and HLA in healthy donors (dated by TCRdb to 2016 to 2017). Library preparation used the immunoSEQ multiplex PCR assay. For the multiplex PCR, a mixture combining 60 forward primers for TCR Vbeta segments and 13 reverse primers for TCR Jbeta segments was used. TCRdb provides this immuneACCESS table in a form limited to in-frame rearrangements. Some clones are lacking; in checked studies, under half of them reflect an unresolved V gene, and why the rest are absent is not known. Counted in this sample were some 120,000 clones; 81% of them appeared once. The biggest ten clones account for 2.2% of the sample. Sequenced sample: PBMCs. The receptors shown here come from a woman aged 40 to 50 in good health and CMV-seronegative.

The chain is built from TRBV7-8 and TRBJ2-2, with 7 bases identical to TRBD2. The V gene end was trimmed by 2 bases and the J gene end by 5 bases; junction bases not matched to a gene: 8. CDR1 and CDR2 (germline): SGHVS, FQNEAQ. The CDR3 totals 16 residues. The CDR3 loop is CASSLLRGRWTGELFF. CDR3 in DNA: TGTGCCAGCAGCTTACTGCGCGGGAGATGGACCGGGGAGCTGTTTTTT.

The rearrangement links TRBV27 to TRBJ2-7; 8 nucleotides align to TRBD1. There are 17 residues in the CDR3. The V gene end was trimmed by 2 bases and the J gene end by 2 bases; junction bases not matched to a gene: 11. CDR1 MNHEY and CDR2 SMNVEV come from the germline V gene (reference sequence). The CDR3 nucleotides read TGTGCCAGCAGTTTAGGGCCCGTTGGGACAGGAGCCTACGAGCAGTACTTC. It is translated as CASSLGPVGTGAYEQYF.

The rearrangement joins TRBV4-1 to TRBJ2-3; weak D call: TRBD1 (5 bases). Looked up from germline, CDR1 is MGHRA and CDR2 is YSYEKL. This CDR3 spans 14 amino acids. Deletions cut 0 bases from V and 7 bases from J, with 11 bases between. The CDR3 DNA reads TGCGCCAGCAGCCAAGAGGTGGGGCGGTATACGCAGTATTTT. It is translated as CASSQEVGRYTQYF.

The chain combines TRBV7-9 with TRBJ2-3; 9 bases fit TRBD2. CDR1 is SEHNR, CDR2 FQNEAQ, per germline (reference sequence). The CDR3 is 16 amino acids. The junction had 17 bases not matched to a gene; V was cut back by 5 bases and J by 11 bases. CDR3 sequence (DNA): TGTGCCAGCAGCCTCCCAGAAGCGGGAGGTCAGGATGGGCAGTATTTT. This encodes CASSLPEAGGQDGQYF.

The chain couples TRBV5-4 to TRBJ2-5; 9 nucleotides line up with TRBD1. TRBJ2-7 matches the DNA end more closely, so the J call is doubtful. Looked up from germline, CDR1 is SGHNT and CDR2 is YYREEE (reference sequence). The CDR3 is 15 amino acids. CDR3 coding DNA: TGTGCCAGCAGCTTGACAGGGGGCCTATCCTACGAGCAGTACTTC. This encodes CASSLTGGLSYEQYF.

The rearrangement joins TRBV7-6 to TRBJ1-2; TRBD1 might be the D (6 bases). Looked up from germline, CDR1 is SGHVS and CDR2 is FNYEAQ. V was clipped by 4 bases and J by 4 bases, with 10 bases between them. The CDR3 contains 13 residues. In nucleotides, the CDR3 is TGTGCCAGCAGCTCACAGGGATTCTATGGCTACACCTTC. Translating it yields CASSSQGFYGYTF.

The V gene is TRBV7-2, the J gene TRBJ1-2; the D gene is possibly TRBD1 (6 bases). There are 13 residues in the CDR3. Between the trimmed V and J ends, which lost 6 bases and 4 bases, there was a span of 12 bases. Germline CDR1 reads SGHTA; CDR2 reads FQGNSA. CDR3 coding DNA: TGTGCCAGCAGGTCAACAGGGACCTATGGCTACACCTTC. Amino acids: CASRSTGTYGYTF.

V is TRBV6-1 and J is TRBJ1-6; 7 bases agree with TRBD1. Trimming cost V 6 bases and J 9 bases; bases outside gene matches: 11. CDR1 is MNHNS, CDR2 SASEGT, per germline. The CDR3 loop spans 15 amino acids. In nucleotides, the CDR3 is TGTGCCAGCAGATACCGTACAGGGGATGCTTCACCCCTCCACTTT. It codes for CASRYRTGDASPLHF.

This rearrangement joins TRBV6-1 to TRBJ1-2; TRBD1 aligns across 8 bases. In germline, CDR1 is MNHNS, CDR2 SASEGT. CDR3 size: 14 residues. After removal of 10 bases from V and 7 bases from J, the junction contained 14 bases not matched to a gene. This CDR3 is CATRSTGDVLGYTF. The CDR3 DNA reads as TGTGCCACTCGATCGACAGGGGATGTACTTGGCTACACCTTC.

The rearrangement links TRBV7-9 to TRBJ2-5, with D possibly being TRBD2 (5 bases). Germline V gene lookup returns CDR1 SEHNR and CDR2 FQNEAQ (reference sequence). The V end was cut by 2 bases, the J end by 3 bases, with 13 bases between. The CDR3 spans 15 residues. Here the CDR3 reads CASSLSSRGEETQYF. The CDR3 DNA follows: TGTGCCAGCAGCTTAAGTAGTCGGGGAGAAGAGACCCAGTACTTC.

The V gene is TRBV6-4, the J gene TRBJ2-1; TRBD2 matches at 8 bases. The ends lost 5 bases at V and 6 bases at J; junction bases unmatched: 6. Germline V gives CDR1 MRHNA, CDR2 SNTAGT. The CDR3 extends over 14 amino acids. The CDR3 region has the DNA TGTGCCAGCAGTAGCGGGAGTGCAGCCAATGAGCAGTTCTTC. This gives the protein CASSSGSAANEQFF.

The chain is built from TRBV6-5 and TRBJ2-5; D may be TRBD1 (7 bases). This CDR3 is built from 15 residues. Germline CDR1 is MNHEY and CDR2 is SVGAGI. V shed 3 bases and J shed 0 bases, with 11 bases lying between them. In DNA form, the CDR3 reads TGTGCCAGCAGTTATGGGGGGACAGACCAAGAGACCCAGTACTTC. This encodes CASSYGGTDQETQYF.

The gene calls are TRBV30 and TRBJ1-4; D is ambiguous. CDR3 length: 14 amino acids. V was pared by 0 bases and J by 6 bases, with 11 bases between. Germline lookup yields CDR1 GTSNPN and CDR2 SVGIG (reference sequence). CDR3 in DNA: TGTGCCTGGAGTGTAATGTACCGGGATGAAAAACTGTTTTTT. Translated: CAWSVMYRDEKLFF. Using reference TRBV30 and TRBJ1-4 for the parts outside the CDR3, the full variable domain is SQTIHQWPATLVQPVGSPLSLECTVEGTSNPNLYWYRQAAGRGLQLLFYSVGIGQISSEVPQNLSASRPQDRQFILSSKKLLLSDSGFYLCAWSVMYRDEKLFFGSGTQLSVL.

This chain joins TRBV5-1 and TRBJ1-1, with D uncertain. This CDR3 has 13 amino acids. Germline CDR1 is SGHRS and CDR2 is YFSETQ. Trimming took 1 base from V and 6 from J, leaving 10 bases between them. The CDR3 sequence is CASSLIGEPEAFF. The CDR3, as DNA: TGCGCCAGCAGCTTGATCGGGGAACCTGAAGCTTTCTTT.

The chain couples TRBV29-1 to TRBJ1-5; no definite D call. The CDR3 consists of 12 residues. V lost 3 bases to trimming and J lost 9 bases, with 12 bases between them. CDR1 and CDR2 from the germline V gene are SQVTM and ANQGSEA. The CDR3, as DNA: TGCAGCGTTGATTCAGGCCCAGGGCCCCAGCATTTT. This codes for CSVDSGPGPQHF. Together with reference TRBV29-1 and TRBJ1-5, the CDR3 gives the full variable domain: SAVISQKPSRDICQRGTSLTIQCQVDSQVTMMFWYRQQPGQSLTLIATANQGSEATYESGFVIDKFPISRPNLTFSTLTVSNMSPEDSSIYLCSVDSGPGPQHFGDGTRLSIL.

This clone was detected a few times. The rearrangement joins TRBV5-1 to TRBJ1-4; 9 positions agree with TRBD1. The CDR3 spans 15 residues. The germline V gene encodes CDR1 SGHRS and CDR2 YFSETQ. J gave up 3 bases and V 6 bases, and 6 bases lay outside the gene matches. CDR3 DNA sequence: TGCGCCAGCAACAAACAGGGGGCCGCTAATGAAAAACTGTTTTTT. Translation gives CASNKQGAANEKLFF.